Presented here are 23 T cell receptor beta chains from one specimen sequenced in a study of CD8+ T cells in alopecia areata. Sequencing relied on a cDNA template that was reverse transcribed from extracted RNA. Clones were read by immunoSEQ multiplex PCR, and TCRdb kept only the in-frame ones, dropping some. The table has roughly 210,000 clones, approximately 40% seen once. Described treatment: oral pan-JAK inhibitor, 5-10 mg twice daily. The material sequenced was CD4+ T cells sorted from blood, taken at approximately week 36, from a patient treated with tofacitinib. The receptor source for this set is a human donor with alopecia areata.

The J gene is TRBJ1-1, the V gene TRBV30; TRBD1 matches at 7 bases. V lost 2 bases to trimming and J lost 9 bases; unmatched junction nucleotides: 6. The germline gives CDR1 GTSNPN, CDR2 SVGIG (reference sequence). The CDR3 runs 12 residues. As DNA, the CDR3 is TGTGCCTGGAGTCGTACAGGGGAGAAAGCTTTCTTT. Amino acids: CAWSRTGEKAFF.

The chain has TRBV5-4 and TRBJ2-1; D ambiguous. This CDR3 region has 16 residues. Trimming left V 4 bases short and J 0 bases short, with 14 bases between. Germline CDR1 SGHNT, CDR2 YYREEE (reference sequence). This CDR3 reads CASSQYWSGSYNEQFF. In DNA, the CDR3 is TGTGCCAGCAGCCAATACTGGTCGGGCTCCTACAATGAGCAGTTCTTC.

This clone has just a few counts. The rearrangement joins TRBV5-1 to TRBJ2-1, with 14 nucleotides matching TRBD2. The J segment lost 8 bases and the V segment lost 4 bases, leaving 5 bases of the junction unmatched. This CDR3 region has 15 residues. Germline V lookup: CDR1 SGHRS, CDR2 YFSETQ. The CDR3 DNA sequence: TGCGCCAGCAGCCCGGGACTAGCGGGAGTCCATGAGCAGTTCTTC. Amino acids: CASSPGLAGVHEQFF.

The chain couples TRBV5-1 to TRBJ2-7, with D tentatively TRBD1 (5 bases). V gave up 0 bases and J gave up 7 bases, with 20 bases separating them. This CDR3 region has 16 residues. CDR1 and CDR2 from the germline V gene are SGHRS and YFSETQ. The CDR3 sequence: CASSLARGADRQEQYF. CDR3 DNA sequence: TGCGCCAGCAGCTTGGCTCGTGGGGCAGACCGGCAAGAGCAGTACTTC.

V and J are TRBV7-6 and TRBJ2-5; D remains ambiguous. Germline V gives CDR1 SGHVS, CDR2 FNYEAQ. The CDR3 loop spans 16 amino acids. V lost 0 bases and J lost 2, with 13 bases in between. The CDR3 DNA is TGTGCCAGCAGCTTAGCGAGTTACCTACTACAAGAGACCCAGTACTTC. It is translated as CASSLASYLLQETQYF.

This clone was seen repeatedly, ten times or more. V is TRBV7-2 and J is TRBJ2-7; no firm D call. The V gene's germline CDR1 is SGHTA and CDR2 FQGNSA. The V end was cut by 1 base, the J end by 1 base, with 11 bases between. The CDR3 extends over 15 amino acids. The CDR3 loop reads CASSLEVVGSYEQYF. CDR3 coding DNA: TGTGCCAGCAGCTTAGAGGTTGTTGGTTCCTACGAGCAGTACTTC. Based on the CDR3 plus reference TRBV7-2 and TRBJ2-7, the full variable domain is GAGVSQSPSNKVTEKGKDVELRCDPISGHTALYWYRQSLGQGLEFLIYFQGNSAPDKSGLPSDRFSAERTGGSVSTLTIQRTQQEDSAVYLCASSLEVVGSYEQYFGPGTRLTVT.

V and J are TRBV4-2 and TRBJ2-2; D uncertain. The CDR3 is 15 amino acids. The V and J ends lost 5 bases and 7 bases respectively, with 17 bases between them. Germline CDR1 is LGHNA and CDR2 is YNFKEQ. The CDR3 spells CASSFVPQTGGELFF. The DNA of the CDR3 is TGTGCCAGCAGCTTCGTCCCGCAGACCGGCGGGGAGCTGTTTTTT.

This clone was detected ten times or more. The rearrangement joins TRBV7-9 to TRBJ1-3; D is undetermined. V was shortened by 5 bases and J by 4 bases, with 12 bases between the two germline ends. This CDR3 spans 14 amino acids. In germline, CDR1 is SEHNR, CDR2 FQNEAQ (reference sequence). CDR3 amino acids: CASSPGPWGNTIYF. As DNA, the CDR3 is TGTGCCAGCAGCCCCGGGCCCTGGGGAAACACCATATATTTT.

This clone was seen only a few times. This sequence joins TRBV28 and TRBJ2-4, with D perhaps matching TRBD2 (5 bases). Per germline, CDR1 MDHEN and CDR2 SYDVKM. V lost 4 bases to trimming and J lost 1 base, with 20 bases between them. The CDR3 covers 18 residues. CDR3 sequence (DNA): TGTGCCAGCAGTTCGCGGGTGAGGAAAGAAGGGGCCAAAAACATTCAGTACTTC. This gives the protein CASSSRVRKEGAKNIQYF. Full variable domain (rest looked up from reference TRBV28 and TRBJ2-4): DVKVTQSSRYLVKRTGEKVFLECVQDMDHENMFWYRQDPGLGLRLIYFSYDVKMKEKGDIPEGYSVSREKKERFSLILESASTNQTSMYLCASSSRVRKEGAKNIQYFGAGTRLSVL.

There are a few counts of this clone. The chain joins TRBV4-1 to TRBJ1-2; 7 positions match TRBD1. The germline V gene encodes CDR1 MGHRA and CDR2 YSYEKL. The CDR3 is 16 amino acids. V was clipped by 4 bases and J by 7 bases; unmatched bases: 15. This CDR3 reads CASSLSPAPGGPGYTF. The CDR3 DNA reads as TGCGCCAGCAGCCTGAGCCCGGCCCCAGGGGGTCCTGGCTACACCTTC.

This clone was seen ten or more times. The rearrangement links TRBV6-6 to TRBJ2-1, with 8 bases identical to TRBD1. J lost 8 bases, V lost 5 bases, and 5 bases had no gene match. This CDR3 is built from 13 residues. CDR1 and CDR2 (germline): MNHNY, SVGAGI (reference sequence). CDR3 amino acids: CASSPDRDDEQFF. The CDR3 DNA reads TGTGCCAGCAGTCCGGACAGGGACGATGAGCAGTTCTTC.

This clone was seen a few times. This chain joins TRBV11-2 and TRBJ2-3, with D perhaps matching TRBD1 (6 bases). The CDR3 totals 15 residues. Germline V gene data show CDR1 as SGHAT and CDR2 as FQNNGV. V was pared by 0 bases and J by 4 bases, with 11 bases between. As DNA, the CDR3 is TGTGCCAGCAGCTTAGAACACAGGGACGCAGATACGCAGTATTTT. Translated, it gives CASSLEHRDADTQYF.

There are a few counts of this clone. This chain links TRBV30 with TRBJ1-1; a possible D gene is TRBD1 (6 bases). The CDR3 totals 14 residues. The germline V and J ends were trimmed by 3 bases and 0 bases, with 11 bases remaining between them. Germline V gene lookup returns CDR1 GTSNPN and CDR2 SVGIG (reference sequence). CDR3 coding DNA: TGTGCCTGGAGCCGGACAGCCCTGAACACTGAAGCTTTCTTT. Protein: CAWSRTALNTEAFF.

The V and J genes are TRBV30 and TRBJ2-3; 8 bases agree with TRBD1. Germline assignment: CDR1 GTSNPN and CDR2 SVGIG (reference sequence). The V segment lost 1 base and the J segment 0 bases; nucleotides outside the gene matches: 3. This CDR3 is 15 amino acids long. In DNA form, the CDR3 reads TGTGCCTGGAGTGGGGGACAGGTTAGCACAGATACGCAGTATTTT. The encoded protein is CAWSGGQVSTDTQYF.

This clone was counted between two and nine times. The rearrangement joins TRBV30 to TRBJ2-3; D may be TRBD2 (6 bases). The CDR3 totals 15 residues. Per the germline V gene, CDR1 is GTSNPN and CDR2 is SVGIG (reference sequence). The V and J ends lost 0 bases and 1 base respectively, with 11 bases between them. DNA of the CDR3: TGTGCCTGGAGTGTATCTCCTAGCGGCACAGATACGCAGTATTTT. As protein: CAWSVSPSGTDTQYF.

CDR3 sequence (DNA): TGTGCCTGGAGCCGAGGGGGGTATGGGGCCAACGTCCTGACTTTC. Translation gives CAWSRGGYGANVLTF. The chain uses TRBV30 and TRBJ2-6, with D possibly being TRBD1 or TRBD2 (6 bases each). The CDR3 length is 15 residues. Germline CDR1 and CDR2: GTSNPN and SVGIG (reference sequence). V shed 3 bases and J shed 3 bases, with 12 bases lying between them.

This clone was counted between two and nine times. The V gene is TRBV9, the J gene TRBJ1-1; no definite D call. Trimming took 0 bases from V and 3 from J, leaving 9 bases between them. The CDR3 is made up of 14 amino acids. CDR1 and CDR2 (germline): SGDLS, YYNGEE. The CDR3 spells CASSVEDVDTEAFF. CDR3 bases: TGTGCCAGCAGCGTAGAGGACGTCGACACTGAAGCTTTCTTT.

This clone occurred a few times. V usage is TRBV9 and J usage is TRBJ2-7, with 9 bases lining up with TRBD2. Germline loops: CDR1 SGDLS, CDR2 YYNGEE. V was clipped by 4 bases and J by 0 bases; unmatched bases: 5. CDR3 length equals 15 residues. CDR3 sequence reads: CASSPTSGHSYEQYF. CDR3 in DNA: TGTGCCAGCAGCCCGACTAGCGGCCACTCCTACGAGCAGTACTTC.

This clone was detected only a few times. CDR3 sequence reads: CSVPYLTLLGDYGYTF. In DNA form, the CDR3 reads TGCAGCGTTCCTTACCTTACTCTCCTTGGGGACTATGGCTACACCTTC. The chain uses TRBV29-1 and TRBJ1-2, with no clear D. The CDR3 consists of 16 residues. Trimming removed 5 bases at V and 3 bases at J, with 22 bases between. The germline V gene encodes CDR1 SQVTM and CDR2 ANQGSEA.

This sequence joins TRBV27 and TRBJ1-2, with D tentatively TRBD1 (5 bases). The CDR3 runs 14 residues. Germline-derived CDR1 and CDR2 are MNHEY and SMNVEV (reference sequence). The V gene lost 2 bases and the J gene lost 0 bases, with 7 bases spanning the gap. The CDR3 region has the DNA TGTGCCAGCAGTTTAACCAGGGCTAACTATGGCTACACCTTC. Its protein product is CASSLTRANYGYTF.

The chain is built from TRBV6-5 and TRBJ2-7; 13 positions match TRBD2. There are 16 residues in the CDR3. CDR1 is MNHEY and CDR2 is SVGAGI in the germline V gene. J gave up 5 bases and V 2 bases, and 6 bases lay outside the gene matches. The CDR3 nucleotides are TGTGCCAGCAGTTACGGTCGACTAGCGGGAGGTAACGAGCAGTACTTC. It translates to CASSYGRLAGGNEQYF.

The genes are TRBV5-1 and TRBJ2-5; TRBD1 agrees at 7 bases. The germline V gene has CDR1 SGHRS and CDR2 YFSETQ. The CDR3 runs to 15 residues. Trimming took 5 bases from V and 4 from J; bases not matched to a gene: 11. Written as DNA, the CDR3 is TGCGCCAGCAGTCCTGATCACAGGGGCCGAGAGACCCAGTACTTC. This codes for CASSPDHRGRETQYF.

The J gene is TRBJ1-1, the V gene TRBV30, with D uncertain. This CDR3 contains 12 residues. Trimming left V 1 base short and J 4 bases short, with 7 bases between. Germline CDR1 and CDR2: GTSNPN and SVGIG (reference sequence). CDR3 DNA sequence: TGTGCCTGGAGTGACACGGGCACTGAAGCTTTCTTT. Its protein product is CAWSDTGTEAFF.